This TCR beta chain originates from a study of long-term antiretroviral therapy in people with HIV. Study-level points and caveats: Post-treatment diversity went higher with ART but stayed below transplant donor controls.

Running of the v3.0 immunoSEQ assay took place at survey level. Each sample aimed for about 35,000-55,000 sequenced T-cell genomes. Sequenced by immunoSEQ multiplex PCR; TCRdb stores in-frame clones only, minus some. The sample records 15,000 or so clones, roughly 94% being singletons. Everyone in the study who had HIV was treated in the United States. The cryopreserved samples used held roughly 0.9-11 million PBMC prior to extraction of DNA. Trimming removed 5 bases at V and 5 bases at J, with 14 bases between. The CDR3 spans 14 residues. Germline CDR1 is SGHNT and CDR2 is YENEEA. As for this clone: Its antigen remains unidentified.

The sample was unsorted PBMCs, taken around 6.4 years after starting antiretroviral therapy. This receptor was identified in a woman between 45 and 65 years old with HIV. V is TRBV11-3 and J is TRBJ2-3; D is perhaps TRBD1 (6 bases). Here the CDR3 DNA reads TGTGCCAGCAGCCGGGCAGGGGTCGGAGATACGCAGTATTTT. It yields the protein CASSRAGVGDTQYF.